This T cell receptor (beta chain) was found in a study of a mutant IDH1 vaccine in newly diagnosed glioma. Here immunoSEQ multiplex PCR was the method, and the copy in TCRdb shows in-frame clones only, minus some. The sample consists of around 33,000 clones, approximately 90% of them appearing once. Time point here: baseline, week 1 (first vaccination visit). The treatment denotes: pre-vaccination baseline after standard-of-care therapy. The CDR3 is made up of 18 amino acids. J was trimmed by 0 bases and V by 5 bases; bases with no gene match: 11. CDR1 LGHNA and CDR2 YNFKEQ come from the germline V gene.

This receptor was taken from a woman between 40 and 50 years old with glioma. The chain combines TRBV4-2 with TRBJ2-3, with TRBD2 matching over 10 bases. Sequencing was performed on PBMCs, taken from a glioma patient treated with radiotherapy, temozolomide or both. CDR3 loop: CASSGFRTSGSSTDTQYF. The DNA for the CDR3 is TGTGCCAGCAGCGGATTTAGGACTAGCGGCTCTAGCACAGATACGCAGTATTTT.